This TCR beta chain was sequenced during a study of T cells in Graves' hyperthyroidism and ophthalmopathy. Study observations and caveats: Patients with ophthalmopathy were separated from those with stable hyperthyroidism by a 13 V-J model. Before onset, ophthalmopathy was predicted by the model a median 6.5 months earlier.

The CDR3 runs 13 residues. Germline V gives CDR1 DFQATT, CDR2 SNEGSKA (reference sequence). Ten or more counts support this clonotype. Its antigen is currently unknown. Amplification of TCR beta CDR3 regions was performed using RNA transcripts as template. The primer set for the first-round RT-PCR of the TCR CDR3 was HTBI. TCRdb called the multiplex PCR reads again in MiXCR, with one record for every CDR3 protein. The table has about 290,000 distinct CDR3 sequences, 10% to 15% seen once; the top ten hold almost 8%. 10 ml of fresh peripheral blood supplied the PBMCs. The clonotype originates from a woman younger than 45 with Graves' hyperthyroidism that later progressed to Graves' ophthalmopathy. V gene TRBV20-1 combines with J gene TRBJ2-1; TRBD1 or TRBD2 may be the D gene (5 bases each). Sample: blood. The CDR3 nucleotides read TGCGGGTGGGACGGGATAAGTGGTAATGAGCAGTTCTTC. Translated: CGWDGISGNEQFF.